This T cell receptor beta chain derives from a study of identical twins. TCRdb used MiXCR to reprocess the 5' RACE reads, holding one entry per CDR3 protein. Among a few hundred thousand distinct CDR3 sequences listed, 9% to 10% were seen once. This clonotype was detected ten times or more. With 2 bases clipped from V and 2 bases from J, the junction kept 3 bases outside the gene matches. Germline V gives CDR1 SGDLS, CDR2 YYNGEE. This CDR3 contains 17 residues. These records were also assigned to another study, of yellow fever vaccine responses in identical twins.

The receptor was derived from a young woman in good health. The chain recombines TRBV9 with TRBJ2-5; 16 bases are a match to TRBD2. The sequencing input was PBMCs. CDR3 in amino acids: CASSVMGLAGGQETQYF. CDR3 in DNA: TGTGCCAGCAGCGTCATGGGACTAGCGGGGGGGCAAGAGACCCAGTACTTC.